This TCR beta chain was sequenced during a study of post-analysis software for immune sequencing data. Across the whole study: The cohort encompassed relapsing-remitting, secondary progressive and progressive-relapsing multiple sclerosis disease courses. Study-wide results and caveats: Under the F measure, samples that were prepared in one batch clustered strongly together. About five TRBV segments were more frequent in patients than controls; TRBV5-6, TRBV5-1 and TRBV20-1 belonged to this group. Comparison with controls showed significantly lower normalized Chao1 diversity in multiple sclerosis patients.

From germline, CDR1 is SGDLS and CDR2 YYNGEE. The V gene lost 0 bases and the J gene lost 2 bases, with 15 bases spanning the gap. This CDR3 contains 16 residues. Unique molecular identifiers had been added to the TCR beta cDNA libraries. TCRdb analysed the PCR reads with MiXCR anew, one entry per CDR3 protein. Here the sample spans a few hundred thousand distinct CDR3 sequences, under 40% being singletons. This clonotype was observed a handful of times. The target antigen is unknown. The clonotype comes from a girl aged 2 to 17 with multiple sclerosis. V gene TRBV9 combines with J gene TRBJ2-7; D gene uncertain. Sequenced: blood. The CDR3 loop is CASSVEIGWSPYEQYF. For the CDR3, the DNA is TGTGCCAGCAGCGTAGAAATAGGGTGGTCCCCCTACGAGCAGTACTTC.